This entry lists 16 T cell receptor beta chains sequenced from one sample in a study of T cells after posttransplantation cyclophosphamide. Treatment was busulfan-fludarabine conditioning, a marrow graft, and cyclophosphamide on days +3 and +4. TCRdb keeps only in-frame clones here, not all; method: immunoSEQ multiplex PCR. Of 6,000 to 7,500 clones in the sample, 81% were seen once. This material consisted of PBMCs, taken after allogeneic stem cell transplant with posttransplant cyclophosphamide. The receptor set was obtained from a female patient aged 50-59 years who received an allogeneic stem cell transplant from a related donor, was CMV-positive, and had no GVHD. Some T cells may trace back to the graft donor.

This clone was detected a few times. The chain joins TRBV19 to TRBJ2-5; D is perhaps TRBD1 (6 bases). Per germline, CDR1 LNHDA and CDR2 SQIVND (reference sequence). CDR3 size: 14 residues. The V and J ends lost 6 bases and 5 bases respectively, with 16 bases between them. CDR3 amino acids: CASSLTGRRETQYF. The CDR3 DNA follows: TGTGCCAGTAGCCTAACAGGGCGACGGGAGACCCAGTACTTC.

The rearrangement uses TRBV21-1 and TRBJ1-2. TRBV21-1 counts as a pseudogene. This CDR3 has 18 amino acids. CDR3 nucleotide sequence: TGTGCCAGCAGCGTCAGCGGGGAATTTTTGTCTAAGATCTATGGCTACACCTTC. Translation gives CASSVSGEFLSKIYGYTF.

The chain carries TRBV4-2 and TRBJ2-2, with 14 bases that match TRBD2. The trim removed 5 bases at V and 8 bases at J, leaving 16 bases unmatched. The CDR3 consists of 19 residues. In germline, CDR1 is LGHNA, CDR2 YNFKEQ. CDR3 region: CASSEGTSGSRGSTGELFF. In DNA form, the CDR3 reads TGTGCCAGCAGCGAAGGGACTAGCGGGAGTCGGGGGTCTACTGGGGAGCTGTTTTTT.

The rearrangement links TRBV30 to TRBJ2-2; tentatively, D is TRBD2 (7 bases). Germline assignment: CDR1 GTSNPN and CDR2 SVGIG (reference sequence). V shed 5 bases and J shed 5 bases, with 18 bases lying between them. CDR3 length: 15 residues. Written as DNA, the CDR3 is TGTGCCTGGGACCCTTGGGGGGGCCGTACCGGGGAGCTGTTTTTT. It codes for CAWDPWGGRTGELFF. Full variable domain (missing parts from reference TRBV30 and TRBJ2-2): SQTIHQWPATLVQPVGSPLSLECTVEGTSNPNLYWYRQAAGRGLQLLFYSVGIGQISSEVPQNLSASRPQDRQFILSSKKLLLSDSGFYLCAWDPWGGRTGELFFGEGSRLTVL.

The chain employs TRBV6-6 and TRBJ1-5; 7 bases match TRBD1. Per germline, CDR1 MNHNY and CDR2 SVGAGI (reference sequence). J gave up 7 bases and V 7 bases, and 13 bases lay outside the gene matches. The CDR3 runs to 15 residues. The CDR3 nucleotides are TGTGCCAGCACCGCAGGGGGGCTAGGTATACAGCCCCAGCATTTT. Residues: CASTAGGLGIQPQHF.

This clone was observed a handful of times. The genes are TRBV7-2 and TRBJ2-7, with 7 bases matching TRBD1. This CDR3 has 15 amino acids. Trimming at V came to 1 base and at J to 4 bases, leaving 7 bases not matched to a gene. Germline V gene sequence: CDR1 SGHTA, CDR2 FQGNSA. The CDR3 bases are TGTGCCAGCAGCTTAGAAACGGGACAGTCGTACGAGCAGTACTTC. Its protein is CASSLETGQSYEQYF.

Here the CDR3 DNA reads TGTGCCAGCAGCTGGGACAACTACGAGCAGTACTTC. Its protein is CASSWDNYEQYF. The chain uses TRBV5-4 and TRBJ2-7; D possibly corresponds to TRBD1 (6 bases). Germline V gene data show CDR1 as SGHNT and CDR2 as YYREEE (reference sequence). V was shortened by 3 bases and J by 3 bases, with 7 bases between the two germline ends. The CDR3 has 12 amino acids.

The rearrangement uses TRBV5-1 and TRBJ2-2, with TRBD2 matching over 12 bases. Trimming at V came to 0 bases and at J to 1 base, leaving 4 bases not matched to a gene. Germline lookup yields CDR1 SGHRS and CDR2 YFSETQ. This CDR3 comprises 18 residues. CDR3 DNA sequence: TGCGCCAGCAGCTTGGAACTAGCGGGAGGCGGGAACACCGGGGAGCTGTTTTTT. Amino acid sequence: CASSLELAGGGNTGELFF.

The chain recombines TRBV5-5 with TRBJ2-5; no clear D. V was cut by 4 bases and J by 5 bases, with 6 bases left in between. Per the germline V gene, CDR1 is SGHKS and CDR2 is YYEKEE (reference sequence). The CDR3 totals 11 residues. CDR3 in DNA: TGTGCCAGCAGCAAACAGGAGACCCAGTACTTC. Its protein is CASSKQETQYF. Full variable domain (rest looked up from reference TRBV5-5 and TRBJ2-5): DAGVTQSPTHLIKTRGQQVTLRCSPISGHKSVSWYQQVLGQGPQFIFQYYEKEERGRGNFPDRFSARQFPNYSSELNVNALLLGDSALYLCASSKQETQYFGPGTRLLVL.

The chain couples TRBV19 to TRBJ2-7; the D gene is possibly TRBD2 (7 bases). The V end was cut by 7 bases, the J end by 7 bases, with 20 bases between. CDR3 length: 14 amino acids. Germline assignment: CDR1 LNHDA and CDR2 SQIVND (reference sequence). This CDR3 reads CASTPRGGSEEQYF. The CDR3 DNA sequence: TGTGCCAGTACCCCAAGGGGGGGCAGCGAAGAGCAGTACTTC.

This sequence joins TRBV7-9 and TRBJ1-1, with a tentative D call TRBD1 (5 bases). V was cut by 2 bases and J by 5 bases, with 18 bases left in between. This CDR3 has 16 residues. Germline-derived CDR1 and CDR2 are SEHNR and FQNEAQ (reference sequence). The CDR3 bases are TGTGCCAGCAGCTTATTGCGAAAGCAGGGTGTTACTGAAGCTTTCTTT. Its translation: CASSLLRKQGVTEAFF.

In nucleotides, the CDR3 is TGTGCCAGCAGTGCATCGACAGGGGGCGGCCAGCCCCAGCATTTT. Its translation is CASSASTGGGQPQHF. The chain uses TRBV6-1 and TRBJ1-5, with TRBD1 matching over 10 bases. Germline V gene lookup returns CDR1 MNHNS and CDR2 SASEGT. Unmatched junction bases numbered 7, after V lost 4 bases and J lost 7 bases. The CDR3 has 15 residues.

The CDR3 DNA is TGTGCCAGCAGTGACCCTTCGACAGGAGTAGAGCAGTACTTC. It is translated as CASSDPSTGVEQYF. The chain is built from TRBV6-1 and TRBJ2-7; the D gene is possibly TRBD1 (6 bases). V was shortened by 3 bases and J by 7 bases, with 16 bases between the two germline ends. Germline CDR1 is MNHNS and CDR2 is SASEGT. This CDR3 has 14 amino acids.

The rearrangement joins TRBV7-3 to TRBJ2-6, with D maybe TRBD2 (5 bases). Between the trimmed V and J ends, which lost 5 bases and 3 bases, there was a span of 17 bases. CDR1 SGHTA and CDR2 FQGTGA come from the germline V gene. This CDR3 spans 17 amino acids. This CDR3 reads CASSPTLAGVGANVLTF. Written as DNA, the CDR3 is TGTGCCAGCAGCCCAACCCTCGCCGGGGTTGGGGCCAACGTCCTGACTTTC.

In this sample, this clone turned up once. This rearrangement joins TRBV11-3 to TRBJ2-2; D is unresolved. The V end lost 8 bases, the J end lost 4 bases, and 14 bases lay between the germline ends. This CDR3 comprises 14 residues. In germline, CDR1 is SGHNT, CDR2 YENEEA. Here the CDR3 reads CASSRSPSTGELFF. DNA for the CDR3: TGTGCCAGCTCACGGAGCCCGAGCACCGGGGAGCTGTTTTTT.

The chain is built from TRBV19 and TRBJ2-1; D unresolved. V gave up 3 bases and J gave up 7 bases, with 10 bases separating them. CDR1 is LNHDA, CDR2 SQIVND, per germline (reference sequence). CDR3 length: 13 amino acids. The CDR3 protein is CASSMNRVNEQFF. Written as DNA, the CDR3 is TGTGCCAGTAGTATGAACAGAGTAAATGAGCAGTTCTTC.